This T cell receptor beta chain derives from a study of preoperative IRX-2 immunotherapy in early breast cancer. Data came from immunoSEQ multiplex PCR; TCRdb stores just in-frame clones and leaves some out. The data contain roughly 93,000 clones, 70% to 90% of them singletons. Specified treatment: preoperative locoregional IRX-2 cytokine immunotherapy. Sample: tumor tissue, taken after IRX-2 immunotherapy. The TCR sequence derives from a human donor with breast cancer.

This CDR3 is CASSARTGSNTEAFF. The CDR3 nucleotides are TGTGCCAGCAGCGCCCGGACAGGGTCGAACACTGAAGCTTTCTTT. The J gene is TRBJ1-1, the V gene TRBV11-3, with TRBD1 matching 8 bases. V gave up 5 bases and J gave up 1 base; unmatched junction bases: 6. The CDR3 is 15 amino acids. Germline loops: CDR1 SGHNT, CDR2 YENEEA.